This T cell receptor beta chain was profiled in a study of blood T cell repertoires in COVID-19. Overall study: From the United States, Italy and Spain came samples of acute and convalescent COVID-19. In each case, the material was cDNA or gDNA derived from T cells, B-cell-depleted T cells, or PBMCs.

CDR3 length: 13 amino acids. Germline V gene lookup returns CDR1 SGHNT and CDR2 YENEEA. V shed 2 bases and J shed 2 bases, with 6 bases lying between them. Original handling: The authors estimated nucleated cell counts from reference gene primer amplification. The assay was immunoSEQ multiplex PCR, and TCRdb's table has in-frame clones only and misses some. V and J calls and clone size are those listed in that table; D and trimming were worked out from the DNA. The table has roughly 43,000 clones, 69% seen once. This TCR was recovered from a man aged 80 or over with acute or convalescent COVID-19. V and J are TRBV11-3 and TRBJ1-1; D ambiguous. The sequenced sample consisted of peripheral blood. This CDR3 is CASSLLSNTEAFF. The CDR3 nucleotides read TGTGCCAGCAGCTTACTTAGTAACACTGAAGCTTTCTTT.